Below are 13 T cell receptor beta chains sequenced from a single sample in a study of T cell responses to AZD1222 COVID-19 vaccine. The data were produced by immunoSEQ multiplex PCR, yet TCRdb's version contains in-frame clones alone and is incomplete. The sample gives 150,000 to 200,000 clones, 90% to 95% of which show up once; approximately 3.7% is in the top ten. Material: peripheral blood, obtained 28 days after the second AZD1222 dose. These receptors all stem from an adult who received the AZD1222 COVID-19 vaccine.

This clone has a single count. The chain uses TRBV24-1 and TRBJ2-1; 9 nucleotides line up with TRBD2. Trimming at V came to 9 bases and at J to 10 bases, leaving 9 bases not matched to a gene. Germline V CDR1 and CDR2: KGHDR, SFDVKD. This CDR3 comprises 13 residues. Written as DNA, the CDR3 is TGTGCCACCGATGGCGGGAGGGGTCAAGAGCAGTTCTTC. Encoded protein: CATDGGRGQEQFF.

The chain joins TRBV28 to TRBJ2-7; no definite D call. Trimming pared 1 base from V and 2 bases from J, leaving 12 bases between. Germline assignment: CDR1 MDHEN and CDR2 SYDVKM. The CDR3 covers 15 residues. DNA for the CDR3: TGTGCCAGCAGTTTATTAAGGGCTGACACCTACGAGCAGTACTTC. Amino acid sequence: CASSLLRADTYEQYF.

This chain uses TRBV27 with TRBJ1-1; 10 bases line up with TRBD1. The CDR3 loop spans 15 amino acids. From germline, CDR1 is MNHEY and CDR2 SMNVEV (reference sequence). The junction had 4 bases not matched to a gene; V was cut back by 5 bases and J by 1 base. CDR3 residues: CASSPWTGGNTEAFF. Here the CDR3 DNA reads TGTGCCAGCAGTCCCTGGACAGGGGGGAACACTGAAGCTTTCTTT.

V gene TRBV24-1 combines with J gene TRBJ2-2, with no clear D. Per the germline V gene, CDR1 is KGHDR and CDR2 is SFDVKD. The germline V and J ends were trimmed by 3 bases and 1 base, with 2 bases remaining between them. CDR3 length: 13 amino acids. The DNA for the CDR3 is TGTGCCACCAGTGATGAGAACACCGGGGAGCTGTTTTTT. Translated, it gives CATSDENTGELFF.

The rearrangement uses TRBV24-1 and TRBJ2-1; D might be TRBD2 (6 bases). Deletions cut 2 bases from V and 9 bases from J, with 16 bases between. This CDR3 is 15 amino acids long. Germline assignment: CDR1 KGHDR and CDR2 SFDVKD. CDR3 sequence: CATSDWDSAGSEQFF. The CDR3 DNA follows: TGTGCCACCAGTGATTGGGACTCCGCCGGAAGTGAGCAGTTCTTC.

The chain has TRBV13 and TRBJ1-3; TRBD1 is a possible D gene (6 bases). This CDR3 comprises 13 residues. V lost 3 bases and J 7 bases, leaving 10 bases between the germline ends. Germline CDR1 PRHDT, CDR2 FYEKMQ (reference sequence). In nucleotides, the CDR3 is TGTGCCAGCAGCTTTAGGACAGCGAACACCATATATTTT. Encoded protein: CASSFRTANTIYF.

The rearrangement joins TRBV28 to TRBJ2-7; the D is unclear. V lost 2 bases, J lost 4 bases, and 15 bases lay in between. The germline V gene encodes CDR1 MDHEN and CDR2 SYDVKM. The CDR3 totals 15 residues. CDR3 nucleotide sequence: TGTGCCAGCAGTTTAAGATCTATCAGGCAATACGAGCAGTACTTC. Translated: CASSLRSIRQYEQYF. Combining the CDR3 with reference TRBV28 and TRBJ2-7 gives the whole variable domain DVKVTQSSRYLVKRTGEKVFLECVQDMDHENMFWYRQDPGLGLRLIYFSYDVKMKEKGDIPEGYSVSREKKERFSLILESASTNQTSMYLCASSLRSIRQYEQYFGPGTRLTVT.

The CDR3 DNA reads TGCGCCAGCAGCATGGACGGTACTGAAGCTTTCTTT. Translated, it gives CASSMDGTEAFF. The chain links TRBV5-1 to TRBJ1-1; no reliable D call. There are 12 residues in the CDR3. The germline V gene has CDR1 SGHRS and CDR2 YFSETQ. Trimming took 4 bases from V and 5 from J, leaving 9 bases between them.

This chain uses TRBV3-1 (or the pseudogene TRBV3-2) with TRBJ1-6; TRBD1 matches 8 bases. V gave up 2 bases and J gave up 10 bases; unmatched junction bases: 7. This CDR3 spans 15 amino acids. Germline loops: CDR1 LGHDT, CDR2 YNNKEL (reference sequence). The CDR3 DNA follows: TGTGCCAGCAGCCAATCGGACAGGGACAGCTCACCCCTCCACTTT. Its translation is CASSQSDRDSSPLHF.

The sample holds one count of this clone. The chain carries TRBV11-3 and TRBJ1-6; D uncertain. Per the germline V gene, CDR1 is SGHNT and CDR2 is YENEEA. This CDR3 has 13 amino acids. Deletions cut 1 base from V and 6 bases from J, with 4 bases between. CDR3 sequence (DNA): TGTGCCAGCAGCTTAGCCAGTAATTCACCCCTCCACTTT. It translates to CASSLASNSPLHF. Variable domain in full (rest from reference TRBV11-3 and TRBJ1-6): EAGVVQSPRYKIIEKKQPVAFWCNPISGHNTLYWYLQNLGQGPELLIRYENEEAVDDSQLPKDRFSAERLKGVDSTLKIQPAELGDSAVYLCASSLASNSPLHFGNGTRLTVT.

CDR3 DNA: TGCGCCAGCAGCCAAGATACCGGGGCCTTAACCGCGATCTATGGCTACACCTTC. As protein: CASSQDTGALTAIYGYTF. The chain carries TRBV4-1 and TRBJ1-2, with a tentative D call TRBD1 (5 bases). CDR1 and CDR2 (germline): MGHRA, YSYEKL. This CDR3 is 18 amino acids long. Trimming took off 0 bases at V and 4 bases at J, with 21 bases between the two ends.

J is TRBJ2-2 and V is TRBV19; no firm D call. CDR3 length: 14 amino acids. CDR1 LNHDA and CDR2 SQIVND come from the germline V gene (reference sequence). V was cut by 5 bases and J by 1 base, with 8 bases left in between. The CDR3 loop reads CASSVLVNTGELFF. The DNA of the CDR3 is TGTGCCAGTAGTGTCCTAGTGAACACCGGGGAGCTGTTTTTT.

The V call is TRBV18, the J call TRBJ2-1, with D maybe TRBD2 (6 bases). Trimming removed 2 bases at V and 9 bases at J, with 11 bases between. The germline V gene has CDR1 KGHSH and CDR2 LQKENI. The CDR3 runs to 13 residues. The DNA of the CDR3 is TGTGCCAGCTCACCAGCGCGGGATCGTGAGCAGTTCTTC. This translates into CASSPARDREQFF.